This paragraph reports one T cell receptor (beta chain). Its target is not known. These data come from a study of lymphopenia after photon versus proton radiotherapy. General study findings and limits: Larger post-nadir TCR diversity loss correlated inversely with survival in deceased patients. Oligoclonal CD8+ Temra expansion after nadir drove photon patients' diversity drop. Proton therapy kept repertoires fairly stable, unlike photons, which gained effector/memory cells. Only patients who died were analyzed for survival; proton advantage is unproven.

The V gene end was trimmed by 3 bases and the J gene end by 5 bases; junction bases not matched to a gene: 7. Per germline, CDR1 SGDLS and CDR2 YYNGEE. CDR3 length: 15 residues. Produced via immunoSEQ multiplex PCR; TCRdb's table is partial and in-frame only. The repertoire has 70,000 to 95,000 clones, about 83% of them found once; the top ten carry 1.3% to 1.5%. This specimen was peripheral blood, taken from a patient treated with proton-based radiotherapy. The source of this sequence is a man aged 60-69 years with pancreatic cancer. This chain links TRBV9 with TRBJ2-3, with 9 bases lining up with TRBD1. The DNA of the CDR3 is TGTGCCAGCAGCGGAACGGGACAGGGAGAAGATACGCAGTATTTT. Translating it yields CASSGTGQGEDTQYF.